This TCR beta chain was found in a study of beta chain features in type 1 diabetes. Overall study: Cell yields, age and gender were similar between patients and healthy donors. General study results and limits: In all four CD4+ subsets, TCRB CDR3 length was significantly, moderately reduced in type 1 diabetes.

This clone has just a few counts. What it binds is not known. One heparinised draw, averaging roughly 0.12 L, was taken per donor. cDNA synthesis used the whole RNA isolate, giving expressed TCRB sequences. Method: immunoSEQ multiplex PCR; TCRdb's copy keeps in-frame clones and lacks some. This sample yields under 250,000 clones, of which around 13% are seen a single time; 0.015% to 0.02% belongs to the top ten. The sample consisted of naive CD4+ T cells from blood. The receptor comes from a man aged 30 to 39 with type 1 diabetes.

The CDR3 spells CASSPLAGTEQFF. CDR3 DNA: TGTGCCAGCAGCCCCCTCGCGGGGACTGAGCAGTTCTTC. The rearrangement links TRBV14 to TRBJ2-1; D might be TRBD2 (6 bases). CDR3 length equals 13 residues. Germline assignment: CDR1 SGHDN and CDR2 FVKESK. Trimming stripped 4 bases from V and 9 bases from J, with 13 bases between.